This T cell receptor beta chain was sequenced in a study of cytomegalovirus exposure and HLA in healthy donors. General study points: Clonal expansion, a later analysis showed, was greater in HLA-associated TCR beta chains than in equally common others.

CDR1 is LGHNT, CDR2 FRNRAP, per germline. After removal of 7 bases from V and 4 bases from J, the junction contained 8 bases not matched to a gene. The CDR3 sequence is 16 residues long. To note about this clone: Antigen specificity is unknown.

The PCR was carried out with 60 Vbeta primers and 13 Jbeta primers. Generated by immunoSEQ multiplex PCR, the TCRdb table keeps only in-frame clones and is missing some. This sample's clone table lists 130,000 to 150,000 clones. This clonotype was sampled from a man between 35 and 55 years old in good health and CMV-seronegative. Sample: PBMCs. The chain is built from TRBV12-5 and TRBJ2-1; TRBD2 matches at 12 bases. CDR3 sequence reads: CASVLTSGGPYNEQFF. The CDR3 bases are TGTGCTAGTGTCTTGACTAGCGGGGGCCCGTACAATGAGCAGTTCTTC.